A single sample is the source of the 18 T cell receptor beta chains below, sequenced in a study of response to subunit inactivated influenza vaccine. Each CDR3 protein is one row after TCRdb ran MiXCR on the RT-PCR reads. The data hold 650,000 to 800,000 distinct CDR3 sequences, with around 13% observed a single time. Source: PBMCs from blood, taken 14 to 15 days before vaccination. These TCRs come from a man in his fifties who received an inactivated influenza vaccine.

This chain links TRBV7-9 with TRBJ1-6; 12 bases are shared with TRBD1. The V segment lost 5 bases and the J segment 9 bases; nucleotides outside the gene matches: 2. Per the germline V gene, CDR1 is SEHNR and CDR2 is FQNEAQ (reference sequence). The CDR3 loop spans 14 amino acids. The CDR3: CASSTGQGASPLHF. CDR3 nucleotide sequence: TGTGCCAGCAGCACGGGACAGGGGGCTTCACCCCTCCACTTT.

CDR3 loop: CASAPERSGRAAGELFF. CDR3 bases: TGTGCCAGCGCCCCGGAGCGCAGCGGGAGGGCCGCCGGGGAGCTGTTTTTT. The rearrangement uses TRBV6-1 and TRBJ2-2; 10 nucleotides match TRBD2. Trimming took 8 bases from V and 6 from J; bases not matched to a gene: 15. CDR1 is MNHNS and CDR2 is SASEGT in the germline V gene. This CDR3 is built from 17 residues.

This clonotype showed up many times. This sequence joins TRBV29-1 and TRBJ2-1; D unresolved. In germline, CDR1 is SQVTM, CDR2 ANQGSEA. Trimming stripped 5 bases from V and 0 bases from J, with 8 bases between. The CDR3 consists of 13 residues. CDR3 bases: TGCAGCGTTACTCCTTTCTCCTACAATGAGCAGTTCTTC. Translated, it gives CSVTPFSYNEQFF.

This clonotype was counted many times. The CDR3 DNA sequence: TGCGCCAGCAGCCCAGGGGGTGTAACAGATACGCAGTATTTT. It codes for CASSPGGVTDTQYF. The chain carries TRBV5-1 and TRBJ2-3; TRBD1 agrees at 7 bases. The CDR3 extends over 14 amino acids. CDR1 and CDR2 from the germline V gene are SGHRS and YFSETQ. V shed 4 bases and J 3 bases; nucleotides not matched to a gene: 5.

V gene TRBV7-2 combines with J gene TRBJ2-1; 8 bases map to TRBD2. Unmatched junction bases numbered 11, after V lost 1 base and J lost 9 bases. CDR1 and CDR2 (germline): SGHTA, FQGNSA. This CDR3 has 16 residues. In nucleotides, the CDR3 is TGTGCCAGCAGCTTAGAGGGACGGAGCGGGAGATTTGAGCAGTTCTTC. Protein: CASSLEGRSGRFEQFF.

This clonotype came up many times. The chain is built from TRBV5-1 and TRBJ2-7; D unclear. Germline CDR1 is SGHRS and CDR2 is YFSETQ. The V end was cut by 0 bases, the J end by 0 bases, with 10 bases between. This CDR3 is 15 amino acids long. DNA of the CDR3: TGCGCCAGCAGCTTGGCCGGTCTAAGCTCCTACGAGCAGTACTTC. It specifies CASSLAGLSSYEQYF.

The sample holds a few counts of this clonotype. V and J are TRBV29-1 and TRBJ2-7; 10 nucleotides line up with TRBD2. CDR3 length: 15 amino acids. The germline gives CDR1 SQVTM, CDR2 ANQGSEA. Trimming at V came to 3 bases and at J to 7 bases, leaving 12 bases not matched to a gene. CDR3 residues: CSVELVGAGGEEQYF. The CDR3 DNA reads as TGCAGCGTTGAGTTGGTGGGAGCGGGAGGGGAAGAGCAGTACTTC.

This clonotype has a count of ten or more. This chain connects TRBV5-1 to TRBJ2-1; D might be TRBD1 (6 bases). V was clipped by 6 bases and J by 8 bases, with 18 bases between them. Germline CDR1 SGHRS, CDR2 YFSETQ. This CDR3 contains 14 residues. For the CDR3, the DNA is TGCGCCAGCAATTCCGGTTCTGGGGGCGATGAGCAGTTCTTC. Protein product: CASNSGSGGDEQFF.

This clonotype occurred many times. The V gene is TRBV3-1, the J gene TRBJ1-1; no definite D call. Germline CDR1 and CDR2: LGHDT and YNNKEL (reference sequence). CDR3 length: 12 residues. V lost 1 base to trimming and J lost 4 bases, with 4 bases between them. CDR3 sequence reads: CASSQGGTEAFF. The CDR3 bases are TGTGCCAGCAGCCAAGGGGGCACTGAAGCTTTCTTT. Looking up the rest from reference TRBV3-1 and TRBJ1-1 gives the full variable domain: DTAVSQTPKYLVTQMGNDKSIKCEQNLGHDTMYWYKQDSKKFLKIMFSYNNKELIINETVPNRFSPKSPDKAHLNLHINSLELGDSAVYFCASSQGGTEAFFGQGTRLTVV.

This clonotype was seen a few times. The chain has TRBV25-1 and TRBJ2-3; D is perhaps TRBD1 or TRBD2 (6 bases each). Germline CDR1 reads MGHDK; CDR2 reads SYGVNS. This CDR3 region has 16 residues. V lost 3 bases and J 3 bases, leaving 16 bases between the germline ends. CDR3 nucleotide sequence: TGTGCCAGCAGTGATAAGTGGAGGGGGAGTACAGATACGCAGTATTTT. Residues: CASSDKWRGSTDTQYF.

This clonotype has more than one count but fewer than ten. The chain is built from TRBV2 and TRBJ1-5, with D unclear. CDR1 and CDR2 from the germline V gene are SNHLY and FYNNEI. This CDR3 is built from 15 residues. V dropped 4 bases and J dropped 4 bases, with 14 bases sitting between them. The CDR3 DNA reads TGTGCCAGCAGTGGGGGAATTTGGGGTAATCAGCCCCAGCATTTT. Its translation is CASSGGIWGNQPQHF.

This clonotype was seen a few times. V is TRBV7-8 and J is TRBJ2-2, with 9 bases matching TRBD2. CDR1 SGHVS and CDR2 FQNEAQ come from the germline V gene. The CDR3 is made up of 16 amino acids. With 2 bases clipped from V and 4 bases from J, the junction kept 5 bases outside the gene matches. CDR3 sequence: CASSLTRGGLTGELFF. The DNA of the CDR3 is TGTGCCAGCAGCTTAACGCGGGGGGGCCTCACCGGGGAGCTGTTTTTT.

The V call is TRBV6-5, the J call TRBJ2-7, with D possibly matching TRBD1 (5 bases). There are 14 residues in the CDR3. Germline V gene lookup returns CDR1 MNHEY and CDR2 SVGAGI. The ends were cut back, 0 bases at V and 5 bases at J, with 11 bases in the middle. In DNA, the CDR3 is TGTGCCAGCAGTTACTCGAGCAGGGTAAACGAGCAGTACTTC. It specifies CASSYSSRVNEQYF.

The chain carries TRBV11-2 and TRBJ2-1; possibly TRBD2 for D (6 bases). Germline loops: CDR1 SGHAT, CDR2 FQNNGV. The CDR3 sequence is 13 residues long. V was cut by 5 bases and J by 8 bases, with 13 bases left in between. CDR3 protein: CASSPLGTYEQFF. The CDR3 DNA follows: TGTGCCAGCAGCCCGCTGGGGACTTATGAGCAGTTCTTC.

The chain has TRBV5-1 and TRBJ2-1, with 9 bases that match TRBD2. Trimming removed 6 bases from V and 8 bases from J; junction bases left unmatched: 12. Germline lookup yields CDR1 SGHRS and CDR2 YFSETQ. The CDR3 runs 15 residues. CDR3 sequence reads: CASNSPAGGFDEQFF. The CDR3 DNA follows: TGCGCCAGCAACTCGCCCGCGGGGGGGTTCGATGAGCAGTTCTTC.

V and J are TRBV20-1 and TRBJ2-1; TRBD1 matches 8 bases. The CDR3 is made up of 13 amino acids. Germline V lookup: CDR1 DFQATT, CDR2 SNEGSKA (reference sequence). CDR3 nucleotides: TGCAGCAGCATCAGGGGGCGTCACAATGAGCAGTTCTTC. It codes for CSSIRGRHNEQFF.

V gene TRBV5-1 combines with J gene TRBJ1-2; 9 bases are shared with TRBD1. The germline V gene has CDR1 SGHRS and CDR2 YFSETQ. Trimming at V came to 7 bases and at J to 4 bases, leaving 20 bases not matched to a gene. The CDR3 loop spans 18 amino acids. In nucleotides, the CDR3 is TGCGCCAGCCACCAGCTTGGTACAGGGGGCCGACCCACCTATGGCTACACCTTC. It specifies CASHQLGTGGRPTYGYTF.

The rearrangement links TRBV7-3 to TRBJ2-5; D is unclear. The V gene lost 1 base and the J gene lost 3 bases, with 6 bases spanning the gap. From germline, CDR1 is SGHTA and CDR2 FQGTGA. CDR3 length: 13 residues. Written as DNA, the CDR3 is TGTGCCAGCAGCTTAAACAAGGAAGAGACCCAGTACTTC. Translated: CASSLNKEETQYF.